This is a list of T cell receptor beta chains from one sample in a study of T cell responses to AZD1222 COVID-19 vaccine. Generated by immunoSEQ multiplex PCR, the TCRdb table keeps only in-frame clones and is missing some. The table lists tens of thousands of clones, 87% of them singletons. The input for sequencing was peripheral blood, taken on day 0 of AZD1222 vaccination. The receptors shown here come from an adult in good health. The CDR3 runs from the conserved cysteine through the conserved F or W. A D gene is named only where the DNA matches it firmly. The size of a clone is reported for some rows only, either as once, few or many, or as a class for expanded clones.

TRBV19,TRBD1,TRBJ2-7,.,TGTGCCAGTAGTATCGGGACAGGGTACGAGCAGTACTTC,CASSIGTGYEQYF
TRBV24-1,.,TRBJ2-3,.,TGTGCCACCAGTGATCCAAGGGGGGGCGAAGATACGCAGTATTTT,CATSDPRGGEDTQYF
TRBV3-1/TRBV3-2,.,TRBJ2-1,.,TGTGCCAGCAGCCACGGGCGGGACACCGGTGAGCAGTTCTTC,CASSHGRDTGEQFF
TRBV5-6,.,TRBJ1-2,.,TGTGCCAGCAGCCCATCAGCCGGGGGCTACACCTTC,CASSPSAGGYTF
TRBV3-1/TRBV3-2,.,TRBJ1-6,.,TGTGCCAGCAGCCAAGATGCGGCTAATTCACCCCTCCACTTT,CASSQDAANSPLHF
TRBV15,.,TRBJ1-3,.,TGTGCCACCAGCAGAGACAGGGTGTCTGGAAACACCATATATTTT,CATSRDRVSGNTIYF
TRBV30,.,TRBJ1-6,.,TGTGCCTGGAATGGGGGCAGGGACTATAATTCACCCCTCCACTTT,CAWNGGRDYNSPLHF
TRBV12-3/TRBV12-4,.,TRBJ1-3,.,TGTGCCAGCAGTTTAGTTGGAAACACCATATATTTT,CASSLVGNTIYF
TRBV12-1,.,TRBJ2-7,.,TGTGCCAGCAGGCCTCTATCAGAGGCCTACGAGCAGTACTTC,CASRPLSEAYEQYF
TRBV11-1,.,TRBJ1-2,.,TGTGCCAGCAGCCAGACTGACGGTGAGGGCTATGGCTACACCTTC,CASSQTDGEGYGYTF
TRBV12-5,TRBD2,TRBJ2-1,.,TGTGCTAGTGGTTTGTCTCTCGGGGGGGCGCTCTACAATGAGCAGTTCTTC,CASGLSLGGALYNEQFF
TRBV5-4,TRBD1,TRBJ2-7,once,TGTGCCAGCAGCGTACAGGGGGCTGGCTCCTACGAGCAGTACTTC,CASSVQGAGSYEQYF
TRBV3-1/TRBV3-2,TRBD1,TRBJ1-1,.,TGTGCCAGCAGCCAGGGACAGAGCTACACTGAAGCTTTCTTT,CASSQGQSYTEAFF
TRBV7-6,TRBD1,TRBJ2-7,few,TGTGCCAGCAGCCAGGGAGCGGGACAGGGAGGCGAGCAGTACTTC,CASSQGAGQGGEQYF
TRBV13,TRBD2,TRBJ2-5,.,TGTGCCAGCAGCCGTACTAGCGGCCAAGAGACCCAGTACTTC,CASSRTSGQETQYF
TRBV7-2,TRBD1,TRBJ1-1,.,TGTGCCAGCAGCTTAGCGGGGGGCAGGGGGCCTAACACTGAAGCTTTCTTT,CASSLAGGRGPNTEAFF
TRBV20-1,.,TRBJ2-1,.,TGCAGTGGTATGGGGAATGAGCAGTTCTTC,CSGMGNEQFF
TRBV4-2,TRBD2,TRBJ2-1,.,TGTGCCAGCAGCCAAGATAACGGGGGGGGCAATGAGCAGTTCTTC,CASSQDNGGGNEQFF
TRBV4-2,TRBD1,TRBJ1-2,.,TGTGCCAGCAGCCAAGCAGAGGACAGGGTAGACGGCTACACCTTC,CASSQAEDRVDGYTF
TRBV6-5,.,TRBJ2-1,.,TGTGCCAGCAGTTACTCCGGGGGTTCTTACAATGAGCAGTTCTTC,CASSYSGGSYNEQFF
TRBV4-3,TRBD1,TRBJ1-1,.,TGCGCCAGCAGCCAAGTCTCCCTTCCGGGACAGGCCTTCATGAACACTGAAGCTTTCTTT,CASSQVSLPGQAFMNTEAFF
TRBV12-3/TRBV12-4,.,TRBJ1-2,.,TGTGCCAGCAGTACCGGGGGAAACTATGGCTACACCTTC,CASSTGGNYGYTF
TRBV9,.,TRBJ1-4,once,TGTGCCAGCAGCGTAGCGGGCAGGGAATGGGAAAAACTGTTTTTT,CASSVAGREWEKLFF
TRBV5-4,.,TRBJ2-7,.,TGTGCCAGCAGCGCATCGGGGCAGGGGAGTTACGAGCAGTACTTC,CASSASGQGSYEQYF
TRBV4-3,.,TRBJ1-2,.,TGCGCCAGCAGCGTTGTCGTGGACGACTATGGCTACACCTTC,CASSVVVDDYGYTF
TRBV7-2,TRBD1,TRBJ1-1,.,TGTGCCAGCAGCTCACCCCAACAGGGGGAAGCTTTCTTT,CASSSPQQGEAFF
TRBV2,TRBD1,TRBJ1-5,.,TGTGCCAGCAGCGGGGACAGGGGGCATGGTCAGCCCCAGCATTTT,CASSGDRGHGQPQHF
TRBV5-1,.,TRBJ2-7,.,TGCGCCAGCAGCCCCTCCCGGACCTCAACCTACGAGCAGTACTTC,CASSPSRTSTYEQYF
TRBV28,.,TRBJ1-1,.,TGTGCCAGCAGTACCGTTGGGACTAAGAACACTGAAGCTTTCTTT,CASSTVGTKNTEAFF
TRBV11-1,.,TRBJ1-1,once,TGTGCCAGCAGTCTATCCGGGACTTCGAACACTGAAGCTTTCTTT,CASSLSGTSNTEAFF
TRBV4-1,.,TRBJ2-7,.,TGCGCCAGCAGCCAAGGGCTGAGTGGGACTTTCTCCTACGAGCAGTACTTC,CASSQGLSGTFSYEQYF
TRBV29-1,.,TRBJ1-2,.,TGCAGCGTTGAATGGACAGATTATGGCTACACCTTC,CSVEWTDYGYTF